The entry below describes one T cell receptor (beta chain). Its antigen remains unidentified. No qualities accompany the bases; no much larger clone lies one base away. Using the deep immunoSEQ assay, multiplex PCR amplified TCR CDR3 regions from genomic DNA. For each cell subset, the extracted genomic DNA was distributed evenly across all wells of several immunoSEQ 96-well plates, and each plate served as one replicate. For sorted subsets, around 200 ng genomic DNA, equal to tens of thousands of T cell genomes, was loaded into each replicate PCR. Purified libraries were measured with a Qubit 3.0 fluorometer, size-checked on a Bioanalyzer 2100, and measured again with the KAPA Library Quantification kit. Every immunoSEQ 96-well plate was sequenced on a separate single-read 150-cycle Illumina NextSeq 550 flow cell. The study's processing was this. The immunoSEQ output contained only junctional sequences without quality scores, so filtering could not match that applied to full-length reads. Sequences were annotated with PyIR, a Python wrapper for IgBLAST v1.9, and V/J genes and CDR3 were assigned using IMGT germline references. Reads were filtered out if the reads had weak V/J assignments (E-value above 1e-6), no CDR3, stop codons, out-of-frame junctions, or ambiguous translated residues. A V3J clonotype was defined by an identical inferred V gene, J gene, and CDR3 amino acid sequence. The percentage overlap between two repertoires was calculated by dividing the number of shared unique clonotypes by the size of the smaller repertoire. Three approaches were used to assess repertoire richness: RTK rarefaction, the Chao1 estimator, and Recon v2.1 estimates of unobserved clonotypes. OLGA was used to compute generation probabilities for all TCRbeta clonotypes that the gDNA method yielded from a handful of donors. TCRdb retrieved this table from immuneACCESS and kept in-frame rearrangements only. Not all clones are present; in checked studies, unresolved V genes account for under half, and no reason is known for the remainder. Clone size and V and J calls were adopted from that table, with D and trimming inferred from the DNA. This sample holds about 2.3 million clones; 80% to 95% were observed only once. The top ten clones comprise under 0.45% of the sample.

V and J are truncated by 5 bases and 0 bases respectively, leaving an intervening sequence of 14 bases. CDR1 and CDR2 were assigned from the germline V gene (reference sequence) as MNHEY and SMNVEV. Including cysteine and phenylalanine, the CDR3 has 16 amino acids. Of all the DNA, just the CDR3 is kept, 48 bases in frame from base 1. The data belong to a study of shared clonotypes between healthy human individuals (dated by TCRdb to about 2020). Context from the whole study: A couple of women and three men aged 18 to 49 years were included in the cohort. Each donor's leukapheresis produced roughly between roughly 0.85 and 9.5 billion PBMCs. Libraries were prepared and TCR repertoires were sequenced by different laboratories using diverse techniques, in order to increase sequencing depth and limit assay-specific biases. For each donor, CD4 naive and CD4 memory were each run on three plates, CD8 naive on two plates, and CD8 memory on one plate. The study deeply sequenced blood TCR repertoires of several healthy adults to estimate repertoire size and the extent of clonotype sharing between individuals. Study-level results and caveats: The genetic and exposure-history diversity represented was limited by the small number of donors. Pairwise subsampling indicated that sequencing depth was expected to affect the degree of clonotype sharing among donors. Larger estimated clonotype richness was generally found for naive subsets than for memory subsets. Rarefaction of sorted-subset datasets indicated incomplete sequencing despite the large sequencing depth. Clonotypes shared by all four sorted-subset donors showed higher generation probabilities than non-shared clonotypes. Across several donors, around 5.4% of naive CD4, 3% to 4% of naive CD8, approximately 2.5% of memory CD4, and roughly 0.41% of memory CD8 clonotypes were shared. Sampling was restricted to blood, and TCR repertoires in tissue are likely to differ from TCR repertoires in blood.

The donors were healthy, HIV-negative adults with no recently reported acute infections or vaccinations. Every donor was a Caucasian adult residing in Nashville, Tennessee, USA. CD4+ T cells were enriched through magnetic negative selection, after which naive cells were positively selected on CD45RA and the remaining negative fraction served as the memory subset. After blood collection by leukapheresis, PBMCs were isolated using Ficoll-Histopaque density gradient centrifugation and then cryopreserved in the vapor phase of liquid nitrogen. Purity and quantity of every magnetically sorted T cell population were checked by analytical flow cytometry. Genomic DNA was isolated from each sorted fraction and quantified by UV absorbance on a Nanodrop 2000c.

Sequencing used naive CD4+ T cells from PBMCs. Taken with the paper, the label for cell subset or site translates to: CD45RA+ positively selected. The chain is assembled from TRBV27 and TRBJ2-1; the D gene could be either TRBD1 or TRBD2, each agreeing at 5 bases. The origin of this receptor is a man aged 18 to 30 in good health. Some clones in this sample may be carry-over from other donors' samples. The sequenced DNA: TGTGCCAGCAGTCCCCGTTGGGGGAGCTCCTACAATGAGCAGTTCTTC. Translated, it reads CASSPRWGSSYNEQFF.